The clone carrying this TCR beta chain was detected only a few times. Its antigen is as yet unknown. Germline lookup yields CDR1 MNHNY and CDR2 SVGAGI (reference sequence). There are 15 residues in the CDR3. The ends were cut back, 5 bases at V and 3 bases at J, with 17 bases in the middle. This entry belongs to a study of T cells after yellow fever vaccination. Study in general: Fractions with few cells were prepared using SMART-Seq v4 Ultra Low Input.

Whole-study results and caveats: Shared CD4/CD8 clonotypes were a small share, likely from convergent recombination. Contaminants from the bulk population, in the form of abundant clonotypes, could be found in FACS-sorted repertoires.

They built TCR cDNA with 5'RACE template switching, a step that put in a universal primer site and UMIs. TCRdb fed the 5' RACE reads into MiXCR, producing one record per CDR3 protein. The sample lists 200,000 to 250,000 distinct CDR3 sequences, roughly 3.3% occurring once. The rearrangement uses TRBV6-6 and TRBJ2-7, with a tentative D call TRBD2 (7 bases). Sequencing was performed on CD4+ T cells sorted from PBMCs, taken 10 days after the yellow fever booster vaccination. This TCR was sampled from a man younger than 35 who received the YFV17D yellow fever vaccine. This CDR3 reads CASSADRTRLYEQYV. CDR3 DNA sequence: TGTGCCAGCAGTGCCGACAGGACTAGGCTCTACGAGCAGTACGTC.